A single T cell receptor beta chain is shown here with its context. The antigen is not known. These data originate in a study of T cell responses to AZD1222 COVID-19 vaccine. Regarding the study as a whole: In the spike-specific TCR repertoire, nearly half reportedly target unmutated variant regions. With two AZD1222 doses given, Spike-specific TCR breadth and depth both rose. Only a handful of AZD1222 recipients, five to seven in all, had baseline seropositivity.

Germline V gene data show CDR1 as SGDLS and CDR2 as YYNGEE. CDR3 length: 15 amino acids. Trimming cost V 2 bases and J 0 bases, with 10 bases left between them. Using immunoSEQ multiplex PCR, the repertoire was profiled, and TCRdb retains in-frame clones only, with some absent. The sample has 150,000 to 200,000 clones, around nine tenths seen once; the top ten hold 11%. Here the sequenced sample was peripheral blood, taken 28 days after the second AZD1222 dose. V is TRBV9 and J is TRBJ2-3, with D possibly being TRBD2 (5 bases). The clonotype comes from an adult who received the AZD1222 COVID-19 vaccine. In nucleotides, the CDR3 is TGTGCCAGCAGCGTTGCTAGCCGTAGCACAGATACGCAGTATTTT. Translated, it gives CASSVASRSTDTQYF.